This TCR beta chain was observed in a study of cytomegalovirus exposure and HLA in healthy donors. Study-wide results and limits: DRB1 had the most TCR associations and HLA-C the fewest, a later analysis found, with rates varying by HLA locus.

On this clone: The antigen is not known.

Per germline, CDR1 SGHRS and CDR2 YFSETQ. The ends were cut back, 0 bases at V and 4 bases at J, with 7 bases in the middle. There are 13 residues in the CDR3. The PCR had 60 Vbeta and 13 Jbeta primers. Profiling relied on immunoSEQ multiplex PCR, and the TCRdb table lists in-frame clones only, not all of them. The data contain over 120,000 clones, about four fifths of them singletons. Sequencing was done on a sample of PBMCs. The sequence was collected from a man aged 40-55 years in good health and CMV-seronegative. V and J are TRBV5-1 and TRBJ1-2; no reliable D call. CDR3 sequence (DNA): TGCGCCAGCAGCTTGGAGTACAGCTATGGCTACACCTTC. Protein product: CASSLEYSYGYTF.